This TCR beta chain was recovered during a study of T cells after yellow fever vaccination. In TCRdb, the 5' RACE reads were re-called with MiXCR into one record per CDR3 protein. The sample consists of approximately 600,000 distinct CDR3 sequences, more than 9% of them appearing once. The sample holds a few counts of this clonotype. Its antigen remains unidentified. Regarding the study as a whole: A secondary response was less intense yet reached its peak sooner, at day 5 versus 15. Relatively few clonotypes were ones that appeared in both CD4 and CD8 compartments.

Trimming pared 4 bases from V and 2 bases from J, leaving 9 bases between. This CDR3 contains 12 residues. Germline CDR1 SQVTM, CDR2 ANQGSEA. The material was PBMCs, obtained on the day of the yellow fever booster vaccination. V is TRBV29-1 and J is TRBJ2-7; D is unclear. The TCR comes from a man aged 25-45 years who received the YFV17D yellow fever vaccine. The CDR3 coding sequence is TGCAGCGTTGGCCAGGTGGCCTACGAGCAGTACTTC. Encoded protein: CSVGQVAYEQYF.